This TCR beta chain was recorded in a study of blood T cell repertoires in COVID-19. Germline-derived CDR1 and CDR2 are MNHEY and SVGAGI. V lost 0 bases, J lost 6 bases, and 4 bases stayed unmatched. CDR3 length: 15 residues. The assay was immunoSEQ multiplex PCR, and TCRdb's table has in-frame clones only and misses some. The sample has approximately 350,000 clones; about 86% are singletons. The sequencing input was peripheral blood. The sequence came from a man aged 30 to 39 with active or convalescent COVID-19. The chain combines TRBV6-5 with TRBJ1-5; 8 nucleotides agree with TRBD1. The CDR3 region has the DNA TGTGCCAGCAGTTACTCGAACAGGGGGGGTCAGCCCCAGCATTTT. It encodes CASSYSNRGGQPQHF.